Presented here are 3 T cell receptor beta chains from one specimen sequenced in a study of CD8 T cells in ankylosing spondylitis. TCRdb re-called the 5' RACE reads with MiXCR, one entry per CDR3 protein. In the table there are 150,000 to 200,000 distinct CDR3 sequences, about 13% of which are singletons. The sample taken for sequencing was blood, either unsorted or a sorted T cell fraction (not recorded which). The receptors shown here come from a male donor with ankylosing spondylitis or in good health (not recorded which).

The chain carries TRBV14 and TRBJ2-7; possibly TRBD2 for D (5 bases). V lost 3 bases and J lost 3, with 12 bases in between. Germline loops: CDR1 SGHDN, CDR2 FVKESK. The CDR3 length is 14 residues. The DNA of the CDR3 is TGTGCCAGCAGCCACACGTACGGGGACTACGAGCAGTACTTC. Its protein product is CASSHTYGDYEQYF.

This clonotype was seen many times. The V and J genes are TRBV5-6 and TRBJ2-7; no reliable D call. The CDR3 has 12 amino acids. V was shortened by 1 base and J by 6 bases, with 8 bases between the two germline ends. Germline lookup yields CDR1 SGHDT and CDR2 YYEEEE. CDR3 residues: CASSLSSGEQYF. For the CDR3, the DNA is TGTGCCAGCAGCTTGTCTTCTGGCGAGCAGTACTTC. Full variable domain (missing parts from reference TRBV5-6 and TRBJ2-7): DAGVTQSPTHLIKTRGQQVTLRCSPKSGHDTVSWYQQALGQGPQFIFQYYEEEERQRGNFPDRFSGHQFPNYSSELNVNALLLGDSALYLCASSLSSGEQYFGPGTRLTVT.

The gene calls are TRBV7-8 and TRBJ2-5, with D possibly called TRBD1 or TRBD2 (5 bases each). Germline V gives CDR1 SGHVS, CDR2 FQNEAQ. This CDR3 comprises 16 residues. Trimming removed 3 bases from V and 3 bases from J, with 17 bases in between. CDR3 loop: CASSFGTWTIEETQYF. Written as DNA, the CDR3 is TGTGCCAGCAGCTTTGGGACCTGGACAATCGAAGAGACCCAGTACTTC.